A single sample is the source of the 23 T cell receptor beta chains below, sequenced in a study of technical replicates of blood from a few donors. TCRdb's copy holds only in-frame clones and misses some; the assay was immunoSEQ multiplex PCR. The sample has 85,000 to 100,000 clones, 90% to 95% seen once; the top ten hold under 0.3%. The sequenced sample consisted of T cells isolated from PBMCs. These receptors came from a human donor in good health.

V usage is TRBV28 and J usage is TRBJ2-5; possible D gene TRBD1, 6 bases. Germline loops: CDR1 MDHEN, CDR2 SYDVKM. This CDR3 is 17 amino acids long. V shed 3 bases and J shed 0 bases, with 17 bases lying between them. This CDR3 reads CASSLSWLGQNQETQYF. The CDR3 nucleotides read TGTGCCAGCAGTTTGTCGTGGCTGGGACAAAACCAAGAGACCCAGTACTTC.

This clone has ten or more counts. The chain carries TRBV4-1 and TRBJ2-2, with D perhaps TRBD2 (5 bases). V was trimmed by 4 bases and J by 4 bases, leaving 16 bases between them. CDR3 length equals 16 residues. Germline values: CDR1 MGHRA, CDR2 YSYEKL. This chain's CDR3 is CASSLAPGVGTGELFF. CDR3 sequence (DNA): TGCGCCAGCAGCCTCGCACCCGGGGTCGGCACCGGGGAGCTGTTTTTT.

The rearrangement uses TRBV14 and TRBJ2-5, with a tentative D call TRBD2 (6 bases). CDR1 and CDR2 (germline): SGHDN, FVKESK. Deletions cut 0 bases from V and 2 bases from J, with 22 bases between. This CDR3 comprises 19 residues. CDR3 DNA: TGTGCCAGCAGCCAAGATGCGCGTCCGGCTAGCGTCCTACAAGAGACCCAGTACTTC. Translating it yields CASSQDARPASVLQETQYF.

The V call is TRBV27, the J call TRBJ2-7, with TRBD1 matching 8 bases. The trim removed 6 bases at V and 5 bases at J, leaving 9 bases unmatched. CDR1 and CDR2 (germline): MNHEY, SMNVEV (reference sequence). The length of the CDR3 is 14 residues. CDR3 bases: TGTGCCAGCAGACTTACAGGGGGGAGAAACGAGCAGTACTTC. The encoded protein is CASRLTGGRNEQYF.

This chain uses TRBV6-6 with TRBJ1-2; D is perhaps TRBD1 (5 bases). Trimming left V 2 bases short and J 2 bases short, with 6 bases between. The CDR3 has 13 amino acids. Germline CDR1 reads MNHNY; CDR2 reads SVGAGI (reference sequence). The CDR3 reads CASSYDRNYGYTF. DNA of the CDR3: TGTGCCAGCAGTTACGACAGAAACTATGGCTACACCTTC.

The chain recombines TRBV7-9 with TRBJ2-5, with 9 bases identical to TRBD1. V lost 5 bases, J lost 2 bases, and 9 bases stayed unmatched. This CDR3 spans 16 amino acids. Germline loops: CDR1 SEHNR, CDR2 FQNEAQ (reference sequence). The CDR3 loop reads CASSDTLQGAQETQYF. DNA of the CDR3: TGTGCCAGCAGCGATACCCTACAGGGGGCTCAAGAGACCCAGTACTTC.

This clone is a singleton in its sample. This chain links TRBV5-6 with TRBJ1-1; TRBD1 aligns across 7 bases. Trimming removed 4 bases from V and 5 bases from J; junction bases left unmatched: 8. The CDR3 has 14 residues. Germline loops: CDR1 SGHDT, CDR2 YYEEEE. The CDR3 sequence: CASSPEQGPTEAFF. For the CDR3, the DNA is TGTGCCAGCAGCCCAGAACAGGGGCCGACTGAAGCTTTCTTT.

The CDR3 loop is CASSDPEDRGLVSPTDTQYF. CDR3 in DNA: TGTGCCAGCAGTGACCCGGAGGACAGGGGGCTAGTTTCCCCCACAGATACGCAGTATTTT. The chain carries TRBV2 and TRBJ2-3, with 11 bases that match TRBD1. The V gene's germline CDR1 is SNHLY and CDR2 FYNNEI. The CDR3 has 20 residues. J was trimmed by 2 bases and V by 3 bases; bases with no gene match: 16.

The chain links TRBV4-1 to TRBJ1-5; D is possibly TRBD1 (5 bases). Trimming took off 2 bases at V and 0 bases at J, with 11 bases between the two ends. The germline gives CDR1 MGHRA, CDR2 YSYEKL. The CDR3 covers 16 residues. The CDR3 reads CASSQTTDNSNQPQHF. DNA of the CDR3: TGCGCCAGCAGCCAAACGACAGATAATAGCAATCAGCCCCAGCATTTT.

J is TRBJ2-5 and V is TRBV5-1, with D maybe TRBD1 (5 bases). Trimming removed 3 bases from V and 5 bases from J, with 8 bases in between. This CDR3 comprises 12 residues. Germline V lookup: CDR1 SGHRS, CDR2 YFSETQ. CDR3 in amino acids: CASSSGSETQYF. The CDR3 nucleotides are TGCGCCAGCAGCTCAGGGTCGGAGACCCAGTACTTC.

The chain couples TRBV5-1 to TRBJ1-1; 9 bases fit TRBD1. CDR1 is SGHRS, CDR2 YFSETQ, per germline. With V trimmed by 7 bases and J by 1 base, 5 bases remained unmatched. The CDR3 is made up of 14 amino acids. The CDR3, as DNA: TGCGCCAGCCAAACAGGGGGCGCGAACACTGAAGCTTTCTTT. Translating it yields CASQTGGANTEAFF.

The rearrangement uses TRBV5-1 and TRBJ1-2; weak D call: TRBD1 (6 bases). V lost 4 bases to trimming and J lost 2 bases, with 12 bases between them. The CDR3 is 14 residues long. CDR1 is SGHRS and CDR2 is YFSETQ in the germline V gene. The CDR3 bases are TGCGCCAGCAGCCCAGGGGACCTGAACTATGGCTACACCTTC. The encoded protein is CASSPGDLNYGYTF.

The chain employs TRBV6-6 and TRBJ1-1; D is perhaps TRBD1 (5 bases). Trimming took 7 bases from V and 0 from J, leaving 12 bases between them. The CDR3 is 14 residues long. Per the germline V gene, CDR1 is MNHNY and CDR2 is SVGAGI (reference sequence). CDR3: CASTYRMVNTEAFF. Here the CDR3 DNA reads TGTGCCAGCACCTACAGGATGGTGAACACTGAAGCTTTCTTT.

The chain employs TRBV7-6 and TRBJ2-7; no reliable D call. Germline CDR1 is SGHVS and CDR2 is FNYEAQ. CDR3 length equals 14 residues. Trimming took 4 bases from V and 0 from J, leaving 10 bases between them. The DNA of the CDR3 is TGTGCCAGCAGCTCCCCCGCGCTCTCCTACGAGCAGTACTTC. Amino acids: CASSSPALSYEQYF.

V gene TRBV15 combines with J gene TRBJ2-1, with 9 bases aligning to TRBD2. The length of the CDR3 is 17 residues. Losses at the gene ends were 0 bases for V and 6 bases for J; bases not matched to a gene: 9. CDR1 is LNHNV, CDR2 YYDKDF, per germline (reference sequence). The CDR3 loop reads CATSRDERLAGRNEQFF. In nucleotides, the CDR3 is TGTGCCACCAGCAGAGATGAGAGGCTAGCGGGACGCAATGAGCAGTTCTTC.

On this clone itself: At one of its ends the junction is not consistent with the germline gene, which may arise from a read error. This chain connects TRBV4-1 to TRBJ2-1; unclear D gene. The CDR3 length is 13 residues. CDR1 and CDR2 (germline): MGHRA, YSYEKL. The CDR3 is CASSQVYSHDQFF. DNA of the CDR3: TGCGCCAGCAGCCAAGTCTATAGTCATGATCAGTTCTTC.

V is TRBV14 and J is TRBJ1-2; D ambiguous. The CDR3 length is 12 residues. V was shortened by 4 bases and J by 8 bases, with 11 bases between the two germline ends. In germline, CDR1 is SGHDN, CDR2 FVKESK. CDR3 loop: CASSRRGEGYTF. DNA for the CDR3: TGTGCCAGCAGCCGCCGCGGGGAGGGCTACACCTTC.

This chain connects TRBV13 to TRBJ1-2, with 9 nucleotides matching TRBD1. Germline CDR1 and CDR2: PRHDT and FYEKMQ (reference sequence). The V segment lost 5 bases and the J segment 1 base; nucleotides outside the gene matches: 8. The length of the CDR3 is 16 residues. The CDR3 region is CASSLGGTGNNYGYTF. The CDR3 DNA is TGTGCCAGCAGCCTTGGGGGGACAGGGAATAACTATGGCTACACCTTC.

V usage is TRBV29-1 and J usage is TRBJ1-1; D possibly corresponds to TRBD1 (5 bases). V shed 7 bases and J shed 5 bases, with 17 bases lying between them. In germline, CDR1 is SQVTM, CDR2 ANQGSEA. This CDR3 contains 13 residues. The DNA of the CDR3 is TGCAGCGCGGGGGACGGGCGAAGGACTGAAGCTTTCTTT. Its protein is CSAGDGRRTEAFF.

The V gene is TRBV4-1, the J gene TRBJ1-5; D remains ambiguous. The CDR3 is made up of 16 amino acids. The ends were cut back, 4 bases at V and 7 bases at J, with 20 bases in the middle. CDR1 and CDR2 (germline): MGHRA, YSYEKL. CDR3 nucleotide sequence: TGCGCCAGCAGCCTTTATCTAGTCAGTCCCGGACAGCCCCAGCATTTT. Amino acid sequence: CASSLYLVSPGQPQHF.

The gene calls are TRBV14 and TRBJ2-7; a weak D match, TRBD1 (5 bases). This CDR3 is built from 15 residues. Germline values: CDR1 SGHDN, CDR2 FVKESK. Trimming cost V 0 bases and J 0 bases, with 9 bases left between them. The CDR3 DNA is TGTGCCAGCAGCCAAGATGGAGACAGCTCCTACGAGCAGTACTTC. It yields the protein CASSQDGDSSYEQYF.

The chain uses TRBV2 and TRBJ1-3, with TRBD1 as a possible D gene (6 bases). Trimming shortened V by 4 bases and J by 0 bases, and 16 bases separated the two germline ends. This CDR3 spans 17 amino acids. Germline assignment: CDR1 SNHLY and CDR2 FYNNEI. The DNA for the CDR3 is TGTGCCAGCAGTGGATTGACAGGTACCATCTCTGGAAACACCATATATTTT. Translated, it gives CASSGLTGTISGNTIYF.

The chain employs TRBV27 and TRBJ1-1, with no clear D. This CDR3 has 14 residues. V was cut by 2 bases and J by 4 bases, with 11 bases left in between. The germline CDR1 and CDR2 sequences are MNHEY and SMNVEV (reference sequence). The CDR3 DNA follows: TGTGCCAGCAGTTTAATAGGTGGGAGCACTGAAGCTTTCTTT. It translates to CASSLIGGSTEAFF.